The subject of this entry is one TCR beta chain. The antigen is undetermined. A second PCR of about 7 to 12 cycles used a sample-barcoded 5' primer and a J-beta primer mix. TCRdb redid the calling of the 5' RACE reads with MiXCR, one entry per CDR3 protein. The sample includes some 1,800,000 distinct CDR3 sequences, 35% to 50% of them seen just once. This entry is derived from a study of blood T cells in healthy people across ages. The germline gives CDR1 KGHDR, CDR2 SFDVKD. This CDR3 has 15 amino acids. Trimming removed 3 bases from V and 11 bases from J; junction bases left unmatched: 12. Study-wide results and limits: Per million T cells, TCR beta diversity dropped about linearly as age rose. Donor CMV infection status was unknown, possibly confounding age-related changes in expanded clonotypes.

The receptor was isolated from a human donor in good health. The specimen was blood. The chain links TRBV24-1 to TRBJ2-5; 9 nucleotides agree with TRBD2. Written as DNA, the CDR3 is TGTGCCACCAGTGATAATAGCGGGGGACACAATGAGCAGTACTTC. Translating it yields CATSDNSGGHNEQYF.